Sequencing of this T cell receptor (beta chain) was carried out in a study of blood T cell repertoires in COVID-19. Study as a whole: Acute-phase and convalescent COVID-19 samples originated in the United States, Italy and Spain.

This clone came up once. Germline V gives CDR1 SGDLS, CDR2 YYNGEE. V was shortened by 4 bases and J by 4 bases, with 11 bases between the two germline ends. The CDR3 is 14 amino acids. Study processing details: Estimation of nucleated cell counts was performed using reference gene primer amplification. Data came from immunoSEQ multiplex PCR; TCRdb stores just in-frame clones and leaves some out. V, J and clone size were drawn from that table, and D and trimming were deduced from the DNA. Of 210,000 or so clones in the sample, 81% are singletons; the top ten hold about 9.8%. This TCR derives from a woman aged 50 to 60 with acute COVID-19. V is TRBV9 and J is TRBJ1-4; D uncertain. The sequenced sample was PBMCs or T cells enriched from blood (not recorded which). CDR3 amino acids: CASSIHGVNEKLFF. The CDR3 coding sequence is TGTGCCAGCAGCATACACGGGGTTAATGAAAAACTGTTTTTT.